The 2 T cell receptor beta chains below all came from one sample that was sequenced in a study of blood T cell repertoires in COVID-19. TCRdb's copy holds only in-frame clones and misses some; the assay was immunoSEQ multiplex PCR. The sample shows under 50,000 clones, roughly 90% of them seen only once. Sequencing used peripheral blood. The receptor source for this set is a man aged 65 to 79 with active COVID-19.

The chain joins TRBV2 to TRBJ2-2, with 7 bases lining up with TRBD1. J lost 3 bases, V lost 4 bases, and 5 bases had no gene match. This CDR3 has 15 residues. Germline CDR1 is SNHLY and CDR2 is FYNNEI. DNA for the CDR3: TGTGCCAGCAGTGGACTAACAGGGGACACCGGGGAGCTGTTTTTT. Translated, it gives CASSGLTGDTGELFF.

The chain links TRBV28 to TRBJ1-2; D remains unclear. This CDR3 contains 13 residues. Germline V CDR1 and CDR2: MDHEN, SYDVKM. The V end was cut by 5 bases, the J end by 2 bases, with 9 bases between. CDR3 sequence (DNA): TGTGCCAGCAGTCCCACATACAACTATGGCTACACCTTC. Translated, it gives CASSPTYNYGYTF.